This T cell receptor beta chain came from a study of T cells after yellow fever vaccination. Overall study results and limits: FACS-sorted repertoires could harbor abundant contaminating bulk-population clonotypes.

This clonotype was observed a few times. Its matching antigen is unknown. The CDR3 extends over 13 amino acids. Germline CDR1 MNHNS, CDR2 SASEGT. V was cut by 6 bases and J by 7 bases, with 10 bases left in between. Production of TCR cDNA was by 5'RACE template switching, which also added a universal primer site and UMIs. TCRdb re-derived calls from the 5' RACE reads in MiXCR, one entry per CDR3 protein. The repertoire includes about 360,000 distinct CDR3 sequences, 6.2% of them detected once, and about 15% sits in the top ten. The clonotype comes from a man aged 25-40 years who received the YFV17D yellow fever vaccine. The input for sequencing was PBMCs, taken 5 days after the yellow fever booster vaccination. The J gene is TRBJ1-6, the V gene TRBV6-1; the D is unclear. For the CDR3, the DNA is TGTGCCAGCAGGATGACGGAAAATTCACCCCTCCACTTT. Protein: CASRMTENSPLHF.